This passage covers 8 T cell receptor beta chains from one sample sequenced in a study of blood T cell repertoires in COVID-19. Here immunoSEQ multiplex PCR was the method, and the copy in TCRdb shows in-frame clones only, minus some. Of 150,000 or so clones in the sample, more than 75% were seen once. Sequences were obtained from peripheral blood. Source of these receptors: a man aged 80 or over with acute or convalescent COVID-19.

The chain is built from TRBV3-1 (or the pseudogene TRBV3-2) and TRBJ1-1; unclear D gene. Germline V gene sequence: CDR1 LGHDT, CDR2 YNNKEL (reference sequence). V lost 7 bases to trimming and J lost 2 bases, with 5 bases between them. The CDR3 covers 11 residues. The CDR3 DNA is TGTGCCAGCAAGCAAAACACTGAAGCTTTCTTT. Translation gives CASKQNTEAFF.

The chain joins TRBV5-5 to TRBJ2-5; TRBD1 agrees at 7 bases. With 4 bases clipped from V and 1 base from J, the junction kept 1 base outside the gene matches. The CDR3 covers 13 residues. The V gene's germline CDR1 is SGHKS and CDR2 YYEKEE (reference sequence). This chain's CDR3 is CASSRDSQETQYF. CDR3 in DNA: TGTGCCAGCAGCCGGGACAGCCAAGAGACCCAGTACTTC.

The rearrangement joins TRBV5-1 to TRBJ1-4; 7 nucleotides align to TRBD1. Trimming removed 8 bases from V and 4 bases from J; junction bases left unmatched: 8. Per the germline V gene, CDR1 is SGHRS and CDR2 is YFSETQ. This CDR3 contains 14 residues. CDR3 region: CASGWTGLNEKLFF. The CDR3 nucleotides are TGCGCCAGTGGTTGGACAGGTCTTAATGAAAAACTGTTTTTT.

This chain connects TRBV19 to TRBJ2-2; 9 bases fit TRBD2. This CDR3 contains 17 residues. V lost 5 bases, J lost 5 bases, and 12 bases stayed unmatched. Germline-derived CDR1 and CDR2 are LNHDA and SQIVND (reference sequence). The CDR3 spells CASSARGGRARTGELFF. The CDR3 DNA follows: TGTGCCAGTAGTGCCCGGGGCGGGAGGGCCCGTACCGGGGAGCTGTTTTTT.

V is TRBV7-2 and J is TRBJ1-2; the D is unclear. The V gene's germline CDR1 is SGHTA and CDR2 FQGNSA. The CDR3 length is 13 residues. Trimming cost V 1 base and J 7 bases, with 10 bases left between them. CDR3 nucleotides: TGTGCCAGCAGCTTAGTTGAGGTGGTTGGCTACACCTTC. As protein: CASSLVEVVGYTF.

This chain links TRBV28 with TRBJ1-4, with 8 bases fitting TRBD1. Germline values: CDR1 MDHEN, CDR2 SYDVKM. V trimming: 6 bases; J trimming: 8 bases; junction bases outside the gene matches: 8. CDR3 length equals 14 residues. The CDR3 here is CASSLTGAVEKLFF. Here the CDR3 DNA reads TGTGCCAGCAGCCTGACAGGGGCGGTGGAAAAACTGTTTTTT.

This chain uses TRBV24-1 with TRBJ1-5; TRBD1 agrees at 10 bases. The germline V gene has CDR1 KGHDR and CDR2 SFDVKD. Losses at the gene ends were 5 bases for V and 5 bases for J; bases not matched to a gene: 8. This CDR3 has 16 residues. CDR3 sequence: CATSGGTGDGDQPQHF. CDR3 nucleotides: TGTGCCACCAGTGGTGGGACAGGGGATGGTGATCAGCCCCAGCATTTT.

The chain joins TRBV9 to TRBJ2-7; unclear D gene. V shed 3 bases and J shed 5 bases, with 12 bases lying between them. Looked up from germline, CDR1 is SGDLS and CDR2 is YYNGEE. The CDR3 sequence is 13 residues long. The CDR3 DNA sequence: TGTGCCAGCAGCGCGGGTTTATGGGACGAGCAGTACTTC. Encoded protein: CASSAGLWDEQYF.